This entry features one TCR beta chain sequence. Its cognate antigen is unknown. CDR1 is SGHVS and CDR2 is FQNEAQ in the germline V gene. This CDR3 has 14 amino acids. Germline trimming cut 5 bases from V and 1 base from J; bases unmatched to any gene: 4. The data were taken from a study of cytomegalovirus exposure and HLA in healthy donors. Study as a whole: An earlier analysis identified under 130 million unique TCR beta sequences in about 190 million T cells.

PCR employed 60 Vbeta and 13 Jbeta primers. Only in-frame clones appear in the TCRdb table, and some are missing; sequencing was by immunoSEQ multiplex PCR. The sample has 45,000 to 65,000 clones, 65% to 85% seen once. Study outcomes and limitations: Later analysis showed most CMV-associated TCR beta chains appearing HLA-restricted.

Sequenced: PBMCs. This TCR was sampled from a man aged 18 to 29 in good health and CMV-seronegative. This chain uses TRBV7-8 with TRBJ1-1, with 7 bases identical to TRBD1. DNA of the CDR3: TGTGCCAGCAGCCAGGGGACAGCGAACACTGAAGCTTTCTTT. This encodes CASSQGTANTEAFF.